This T cell receptor (beta chain) was found in a study of blood T cells in healthy people across ages. Study background: The template switching approach captured approximately one barcoded beta molecule for every two T cells.

A second PCR of 7 to 11 cycles used a sample-barcoded 5' primer and a J-beta primer mix. One entry per CDR3 protein, called by TCRdb with MiXCR from the 5' RACE reads. This sample yields about 1.6 million distinct CDR3 sequences, of which about 31% are seen a single time; 10% to 12% belongs to the top ten. Trimming took 0 bases from V and 0 from J, leaving 12 bases between them. This CDR3 is 17 amino acids long. The germline V gene has CDR1 MGHRA and CDR2 YSYEKL. Sequenced: blood. The chain employs TRBV4-1 and TRBJ2-1; D possibly corresponds to TRBD2 (5 bases). The receptor comes from a woman aged 30 to 39 in good health. CDR3 protein: CASSQDFAGSSYNEQFF. The DNA of the CDR3 is TGCGCCAGCAGCCAAGATTTTGCGGGTTCCTCCTACAATGAGCAGTTCTTC.